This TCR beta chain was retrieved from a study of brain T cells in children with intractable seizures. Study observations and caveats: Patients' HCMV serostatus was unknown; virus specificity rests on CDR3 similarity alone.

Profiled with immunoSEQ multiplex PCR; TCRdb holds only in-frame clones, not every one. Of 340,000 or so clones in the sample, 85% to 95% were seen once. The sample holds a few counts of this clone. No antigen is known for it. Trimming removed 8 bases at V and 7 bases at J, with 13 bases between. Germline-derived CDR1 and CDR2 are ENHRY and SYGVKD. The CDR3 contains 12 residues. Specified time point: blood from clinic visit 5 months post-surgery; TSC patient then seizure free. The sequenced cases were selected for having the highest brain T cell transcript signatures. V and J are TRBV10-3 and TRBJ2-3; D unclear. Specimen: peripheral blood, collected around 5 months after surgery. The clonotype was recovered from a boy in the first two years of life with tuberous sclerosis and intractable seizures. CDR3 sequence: CAIRKGGNTQYF. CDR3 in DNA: TGTGCCATCCGAAAAGGTGGGAATACGCAGTATTTT.